The present T cell receptor (beta chain) was sequenced within a study of blood T cells in healthy people across ages. Per individual sample, total RNA of at least 5.5 micrograms was extracted. Trimming removed 5 bases at V and 4 bases at J, with 10 bases between. The germline CDR1 and CDR2 sequences are DFQATT and SNEGSKA (reference sequence). The length of the CDR3 is 12 residues. Alongside a J-beta primer mix, a sample-barcoded 5' primer served in a second PCR lasting about 6 to 11 cycles. MiXCR, applied by TCRdb to the 5' RACE reads, yields one record per CDR3 protein. Of about 280,000 distinct CDR3 sequences listed, roughly 29% are singletons.

The chain carries TRBV20-1 and TRBJ2-3, with D perhaps being TRBD1 or TRBD2 (7 bases each). The material sequenced was blood. The clonotype comes from a woman in her 70s in good health. The CDR3 here is CSAPGGADTQYF. Written as DNA, the CDR3 is TGCAGTGCTCCAGGGGGGGCAGATACGCAGTATTTT.